This is a list of T cell receptor beta chains from one sample in a study of CD8+ T cells in alopecia areata. Profiling relied on immunoSEQ multiplex PCR, and the TCRdb table lists in-frame clones only, not all of them. The table includes around 200,000 clones, over 55% detected once. The sample consisted of CD4+ T cells sorted from blood, taken at week 0. The source of these receptors is a human donor with alopecia areata. Each CDR3 is given with its conserved first and last residue. A D gene is named only where the DNA matches it firmly.

TRBJ1-5 | TRBV5-5 | TRBD1 | TGTGCCAGCAGCAAGACAGGGGGCAATCAGCCCCAGCATTTT | CASSKTGGNQPQHF
TRBJ1-5 | TRBV30 | NA | TGTGCCTCATCCCCCGGGAACCATCAGCCCCAGCATTTT | CASSPGNHQPQHF
TRBJ2-7 | TRBV27 | TRBD1 | TGTGCCAGCACCCTCAAACCGACAGGGTACGAGCAGTACTTC | CASTLKPTGYEQYF
TRBJ2-7 | TRBV5-1 | TRBD1 | TGCGCCAGCAGGCAGGGACAGGGGTCCTACGAGCAGTACTTC | CASRQGQGSYEQYF
TRBJ1-6 | TRBV5-6 | TRBD1 | TGTGCCAGCAGCTGGACAGGGGAAAATTCACCCCTCCACTTT | CASSWTGENSPLHF
TRBJ2-7 | TRBV5-6 | NA | TGTGCCAGCAGCTTCTTGGGGAACTCCTACGAGCAGTACTTC | CASSFLGNSYEQYF
TRBJ1-2 | TRBV15 | TRBD1 | TGTGCCACCACCCGACAGGGCTATGGCTACACCTTC | CATTRQGYGYTF
TRBJ2-6 | TRBV30 | NA | TGTGCCTGGAGTGTACGGGGAGCCCCTGGGGCCAACGTCCTGACTTTC | CAWSVRGAPGANVLTF
TRBJ2-1 | TRBV5-1 | NA | TGCGCCAGCCTCCTTAACAATGAGCAGTTCTTC | CASLLNNEQFF
TRBJ2-7 | TRBV29-1 | NA | TGCAGCGTTGGACTGAGCTCCTACGAGCAGTACTTC | CSVGLSSYEQYF
TRBJ2-7 | TRBV15 | TRBD1 | TGTGCCACCAGCAGTAACAGGGGCGAGCAGTACTTC | CATSSNRGEQYF